This paragraph reports one TCR beta chain. Its antigen is as yet unknown. The data belong to a study of cytomegalovirus exposure and HLA in healthy donors. The germline V gene has CDR1 SGHAT and CDR2 FQNNGV. The CDR3 is 15 amino acids. The trim removed 5 bases at V and 2 bases at J, leaving 3 bases unmatched. Study results and limitations: The Asian-associated ancestry cluster reportedly had fewer N-insertions than the roughly 670-donor mean in a later analysis.

Amplification used 60 Vbeta primers and 13 Jbeta primers. Some clones are missing from TCRdb's copy, which holds only in-frame ones; the method was immunoSEQ multiplex PCR. Of some 94,000 clones in the sample, roughly 80% were seen once. The source is a man in his forties or fifties in good health and CMV-seronegative. Sequencing was performed on PBMCs. J is TRBJ2-3 and V is TRBV11-2, with 11 bases aligning to TRBD2. The CDR3 region has the DNA TGTGCCAGCAGCCCTAGCGGGAGGTCCACAGATACGCAGTATTTT. It translates to CASSPSGRSTDTQYF.